The rows below give T cell receptor beta chains drawn from one sample of a study of shared clonotypes between healthy human individuals. Measured with immunoSEQ multiplex PCR; TCRdb has only the in-frame clones, and not every one. The sample has about 2.4 million clones, over 85% seen once; the top ten hold roughly 0.14%. Sequenced material: naive CD4+ T cells sorted from blood. The receptors here all came from a young man in good health. Both conserved end residues are part of each CDR3. D genes are given only for firm matches. Clone size is not always given. Where it is, it says once, few, many or a class for expanded clones.

NA,TRBJ1-1,TRBV2,NA,TGTGCCAGCAGTGAGCTCTCAGTGATGCGGAACACTGAAGCTTTCTTT,CASSELSVMRNTEAFF
NA,TRBJ2-2,TRBV5-4,NA,TGTGCCAGCAGCTTGGCGAGAGGGTTGGTGAACACCGGGGAGCTGTTTTTT,CASSLARGLVNTGELFF
NA,TRBJ2-1,TRBV4-3,TRBD2,TGCGCCAGCAGCCAAGAAGGGCGGGAGGTGAGCAATGAGCAGTTCTTC,CASSQEGREVSNEQFF
NA,TRBJ1-3,TRBV6-5,NA,TGTGCCAGCAGTTACGAGGGATCTGGAAACACCATATATTTT,CASSYEGSGNTIYF
NA,TRBJ1-1,TRBV7-8,NA,TGTGCCAGCAGCTTAGCGCCAGGTTTGAAGACTGAAGCTTTCTTT,CASSLAPGLKTEAFF
NA,TRBJ1-5,TRBV10-3,TRBD1,TGTGCCATCAGTCCGACAGGGGGTTTCAATCAGCCCCAGCATTTT,CAISPTGGFNQPQHF
NA,TRBJ2-7,TRBV9,NA,TGTGCCAGCAGCGTCCTCATGGGGGGCGAGCAGTACTTC,CASSVLMGGEQYF
NA,TRBJ2-7,TRBV28,NA,TGTGCCAGCAGTACAATCTACGAGCAGTACTTC,CASSTIYEQYF
few,TRBJ2-7,TRBV6-5,NA,TGTGCCAGCAGCTCGGGACCCTACGAGCAGTACTTC,CASSSGPYEQYF
NA,TRBJ1-1,TRBV5-1,NA,TGCGCCAGCAGCTCGGGATCACCGAACACTGAAGCTTTCTTT,CASSSGSPNTEAFF
once,TRBJ2-5,TRBV5-1,NA,TGCGCCAGCAGCTTGGTGGCGGGCCCCCAAGAGACCCAGTACTTC,CASSLVAGPQETQYF
NA,TRBJ2-1,TRBV30,NA,TGTGCCTGGAGTGGATCAGGGGATGAGCAGTTCTTC,CAWSGSGDEQFF
few,TRBJ1-6,TRBV6-6,NA,TGTGCCAGCAGCTCCGCCAATCAACCCCTCCACTTT,CASSSANQPLHF
NA,TRBJ2-5,TRBV2,NA,TGTGCCAGCAGTGAATTACAGTTGCAGACCCAGTACTTC,CASSELQLQTQYF
NA,TRBJ2-3,TRBV30,NA,TGTGCCTGGGCCGCAGGGGGGAAGGATACGCAGTATTTT,CAWAAGGKDTQYF
NA,TRBJ1-5,TRBV9,NA,TGTGCCAGCAGCGTTCAGCAGGGAGGGAATCAGCCCCAGCATTTT,CASSVQQGGNQPQHF
NA,TRBJ2-5,TRBV6-5,NA,TGTGCCAGCAGCCGTGGGAAATCGGAGACCCAGTACTTC,CASSRGKSETQYF
NA,TRBJ2-7,TRBV6-5,TRBD2,TGTGCCAGCAGCCGGACTAGCGGGGGGGACTACGAGCAGTACTTC,CASSRTSGGDYEQYF
NA,TRBJ1-5,TRBV18,TRBD1,TGTGCCAGCTCACCACCGGCGACAGGGAGCGGTCAGCCCCAGCATTTT,CASSPPATGSGQPQHF
NA,TRBJ1-2,TRBV18,NA,TGTGCCAGCTCACAAGGTTCAAGGGGCTCAAACTATGGCTACACCTTC,CASSQGSRGSNYGYTF
NA,TRBJ2-3,TRBV5-1,TRBD2,TGCGCCAGCAGCTTGGATGGGCGGGGGGCCGGGGATACGCAGTATTTT,CASSLDGRGAGDTQYF
NA,TRBJ2-5,TRBV30,NA,TGTGCCTGGGCTACTGAAGAGACCCAGTACTTC,CAWATEETQYF
NA,TRBJ2-7,TRBV5-5,TRBD1,TGTGCCAGCAGCGGAGGACAGGGAAGCTACGAGCAGTACTTC,CASSGGQGSYEQYF
NA,TRBJ2-1,TRBV30,NA,TGTGCCTGGAGTGGACTTGCCGATGAGCAGTTCTTC,CAWSGLADEQFF